This TCR beta chain was retrieved from a study of T cells in Graves' hyperthyroidism and ophthalmopathy (dated 2019 in TCRdb). Concerning the study at large: Peripheral blood was collected at initial diagnosis, before any treatment. In more than 5 Graves' hyperthyroidism patients, the study also compared T-cell repertoires from thyroid tissue with T-cell repertoires from blood. For training and testing, the 100 or so patients in the discovery cohort were randomly divided in a 7:3 ratio. Following sampling, methimazole starting at 30 mg daily was given to hyperthyroidism patients, and high-dose intravenous methylprednisolone was given to ophthalmopathy patients. To identify distinguishing TCR V-J signatures, a discovery cohort of roughly 100 patients was used, comprising some 45 with Graves' ophthalmopathy and 57 with stable Graves' hyperthyroidism. An independent validation cohort of fewer than 20 hyperthyroidism patients and approximately 17 patients who later progressed to ophthalmopathy tested prospective prediction of ophthalmopathy. The paper reports TCR Vbeta CDR3 sequencing of 130 to 150 peripheral blood samples: under 45 ophthalmopathy, roughly 80 hyperthyroidism and about 17 progressor patients.

Ten or more counts support this clonotype. Its antigen is still unknown. No per-base quality is available; no much larger clone lies one base away. A patient counted as having stable Graves' hyperthyroidism if no progression to ophthalmopathy occurred over 18 months of follow-up. Hyperthyroidism patients were newly diagnosed, had a disease duration of under 2 months, and were aged 18 to 65 years. The study excluded patients with uncontrolled infections, other autoimmune diseases, pregnancy or lactation. Diagnoses were based on clinical symptoms, serum thyroxine and TRAb, thyroid ultrasound and orbital computed tomography. PBMCs were isolated from roughly 10 ml of fresh peripheral blood by Ficoll-Paque density gradient centrifugation. Total RNA was extracted with Trizol reagent, and quality was checked on an Agilent 2100 Bioanalyzer. Broader findings and caveats from the paper: Most expanded thyroid clonotypes (frequency above 0.001) were also detected in blood, suggesting blood repertoires may reflect thyroid immune responses. In validation, the model predicted progression to ophthalmopathy a median of roughly 6.2 months before onset, with approximately 71% sensitivity and 72.22% specificity. Sample size was not statistically predetermined, and investigators were not blinded to group allocation. Ophthalmopathy was separated from stable hyperthyroidism by a 13 V-J signature model, with around 90% sensitivity and 81% to 83% specificity obtained in cross-validation and 80%/75% obtained in testing.

Amplification of TCR beta CDR3 regions was carried out from RNA transcripts. A first-round RT-PCR of the TCR CDR3 used the HTBI primer set with the Qiagen OneStep RT-PCR kit. A second multiplex PCR round built the libraries, followed by size selection and purification. Libraries were sequenced paired-end with 100 bp reads on an Illumina HiSeq2000. The authors' pipeline ran thus. SOAPnuke was used to process the raw data, throwing out any read that contained adapters or uncalled bases, had a mean Phred below 15, or lacked an exact constant-primer or identifier match. High-quality paired reads were merged with COPE v1.2.5, and unique nucleotide sequences were defined as clonotypes. MiTCR v1.1 was used to align clonotypes to the IMGT TRBV, TRBD and TRBJ reference segments. Only V-J combinations with frequency above 0.0001, covering about 99% of repertoires, were analysed. The TCS score was defined as F50 (clonal expansion) divided by E x V (chaos), with BLOSUM62-based TCRdist calculated between CDR3 peptides within each V-J. Welch's t-statistics and random forest reduced roughly 530 V-J features to about 13, which were used in a naive Bayes classifier (R e1071). TCRdb cleaned the public reads at Q25 with fastp, built clones with MiXCR and kept in-frame beta chains. Records with the same CDR3 protein are collapsed into one entry carrying the most frequent genes and DNA. These V and J calls are TCRdb output, not the study's own analysis. Across this sample there are roughly 99,000 distinct CDR3 sequences, with 15% to 20% seen only once. 40% to 50% of the sample is in the top ten clones.

The receptor was isolated from a woman aged 50 to 65 with Graves' hyperthyroidism. The sequencing sample was made of blood.

Here the CDR3 is given as CASSPVDSGTIGQYF. The DNA is TGTGCCAGCAGCCCGGTGGATAGCGGGACCATCGGGCAGTACTTC. The sequence joins TRBV7-6 to TRBJ2-7, with 8 junctional bases fitting TRBD2. The CDR3 holds 15 amino acids from the cysteine to the phenylalanine. Only the CDR3 DNA stays, 45 bases, in frame from base 1. CDR1 and CDR2 (SGHVS, FNYEAQ) derive from the germline V gene. The V end gives up 5 bases and the J end 9 bases, leaving 15 bases in the junction not matched to a gene.